Shown below are 25 T cell receptor beta chains from a single sample sequenced in a study of tumour-infiltrating T cells in Burkitt lymphoma. Profiling relied on immunoSEQ multiplex PCR, and the TCRdb table lists in-frame clones only, not all of them. The sample shows 13,000 to 15,000 clones, approximately 83% of them seen only once. The specimen sequenced was tumor tissue. The receptors were sampled from a human donor with diffuse large B-cell lymphoma.

J is TRBJ2-7 and V is TRBV13; D not certain. Trimming pared 1 base from V and 12 bases from J, leaving 10 bases between. From germline, CDR1 is PRHDT and CDR2 FYEKMQ (reference sequence). The CDR3 runs to 11 residues. The CDR3 nucleotides read TGTGCCAGCAGCTTAGCTGGCGGTCTGTACTTC. This encodes CASSLAGGLYF. Looking up the rest from reference TRBV13 and TRBJ2-7 gives the full variable domain: AAGVIQSPRHLIKEKRETATLKCYPIPRHDTVYWYQQGPGQDPQFLISFYEKMQSDKGSIPDRFSAQQFSDYHSELNMSSLELGDSALYFCASSLAGGLYFGPGTRLTVT.

The V gene is TRBV6-6, the J gene TRBJ1-5; D is unclear. Germline lookup yields CDR1 MNHNY and CDR2 SVGAGI (reference sequence). This CDR3 is 14 amino acids long. V lost 2 bases and J 5 bases, leaving 10 bases between the germline ends. This CDR3 reads CASSYQKGYQPQHF. The CDR3 DNA reads as TGTGCCAGCAGTTACCAGAAGGGTTATCAGCCCCAGCATTTT.

This CDR3 is CASSLAGGVSVHEQYF. The CDR3 DNA follows: TGTGCCAGCAGCTTGGCGGGGGGGGTCAGCGTCCACGAGCAGTACTTC. The genes are TRBV5-8 and TRBJ2-7, with 8 bases fitting TRBD2. Trimming cost V 0 bases and J 5 bases; bases outside gene matches: 10. The germline V gene encodes CDR1 SGHTS and CDR2 YDEGEE. The CDR3 has 16 amino acids. The complete variable domain, with remaining parts taken from reference TRBV5-8 and TRBJ2-7, reads EAGVTQSPTHLIKTRGQQATLRCSPISGHTSVYWYQQALGLGLQFLLWYDEGEERNRGNFPPRFSGRQFPNYSSELNVNALELEDSALYLCASSLAGGVSVHEQYFGPGTRLTVT.

V and J are TRBV6-6 and TRBJ1-4; no definite D call. Germline CDR1 is MNHNY and CDR2 is SVGAGI (reference sequence). The CDR3 consists of 16 residues. V shed 0 bases and J shed 3 bases, with 11 bases lying between them. CDR3 protein: CASSYSVVGPNEKLFF. In nucleotides, the CDR3 is TGTGCCAGCAGTTACTCGGTGGTCGGGCCTAATGAAAAACTGTTTTTT.

This sequence joins TRBV4-1 and TRBJ2-7, with D unclear. V lost 3 bases and J 7 bases, leaving 7 bases between the germline ends. The CDR3 totals 11 residues. Germline V lookup: CDR1 MGHRA, CDR2 YSYEKL. The CDR3 DNA is TGCGCCAGCAGCCACGGCTGGGAGCAGTACTTC. Translated: CASSHGWEQYF.

This chain uses TRBV7-2 with TRBJ2-3; D call uncertain. CDR3 size: 13 residues. Per germline, CDR1 SGHTA and CDR2 FQGNSA. V was shortened by 3 bases and J by 5 bases, with 9 bases between the two germline ends. The CDR3 DNA follows: TGTGCCAGCAGCTTCCGGAACCTAGATACGCAGTATTTT. Residues: CASSFRNLDTQYF.

On this clone itself: An end of the junction does not agree with germline; a read error may underlie this. The chain joins TRBV5-1 to TRBJ1-3, with TRBD1 matching over 7 bases. The CDR3 spans 16 residues. Germline V gene data show CDR1 as SGHRS and CDR2 as YFSETQ. The CDR3 nucleotides are TGCGCCAGCGGCTTGGGTCCAGGGGGCTCTGGAAACACCATATATTTT. Translation: CASGLGPGGSGNTIYF.

The table lists this clone with a count of one. The V call is TRBV4-1, the J call TRBJ1-2; TRBD1 matches at 7 bases. Germline-derived CDR1 and CDR2 are MGHRA and YSYEKL. CDR3 length: 17 residues. Germline trimming cut 1 base from V and 4 bases from J; bases unmatched to any gene: 12. CDR3 DNA: TGCGCCAGCAGCCAAGGTTCAAGTTGGGACAGAACCTATGGCTACACCTTC. Amino acid sequence: CASSQGSSWDRTYGYTF.

This chain uses TRBV7-2 with TRBJ1-2; tentatively, D is TRBD1 (5 bases). The CDR3 runs 14 residues. V lost 1 base, J lost 2 bases, and 8 bases lay in between. Germline V gene sequence: CDR1 SGHTA, CDR2 FQGNSA. CDR3 amino acids: CASSLGAGNYGYTF. The DNA for the CDR3 is TGTGCCAGCAGCTTAGGTGCAGGGAACTATGGCTACACCTTC.

The chain recombines TRBV19 with TRBJ1-5, with unresolved D. V was trimmed by 5 bases and J by 0 bases, leaving 20 bases between them. Germline CDR1 LNHDA, CDR2 SQIVND (reference sequence). The CDR3 is 18 residues long. This CDR3 reads CASSSDPESSLSNQPQHF. CDR3 bases: TGTGCCAGTAGTTCCGACCCAGAATCAAGCCTTAGCAATCAGCCCCAGCATTTT.

The gene calls are TRBV5-6 and TRBJ1-2, with unresolved D. There are 13 residues in the CDR3. The V and J ends lost 3 bases and 8 bases respectively, with 14 bases between them. Germline loops: CDR1 SGHDT, CDR2 YYEEEE. The CDR3 protein is CASSYTQAGGYTF. The CDR3 DNA reads as TGTGCCAGCAGCTATACCCAAGCTGGGGGCTACACCTTC.

The chain recombines TRBV29-1 with TRBJ2-2; possibly TRBD1 for D (6 bases). Trimming took 2 bases from V and 6 from J, leaving 16 bases between them. The CDR3 runs 15 residues. Germline V gene data show CDR1 as SQVTM and CDR2 as ANQGSEA. Written as DNA, the CDR3 is TGCAGCGTTGAACCGGAACAGGGAGAGGCCGGGGAGCTGTTTTTT. It yields the protein CSVEPEQGEAGELFF.

The chain couples TRBV5-6 to TRBJ2-7; D call uncertain. Trimming left V 3 bases short and J 6 bases short, with 10 bases between. This CDR3 contains 12 residues. From germline, CDR1 is SGHDT and CDR2 YYEEEE. The CDR3 region is CASSSPPAEQYF. CDR3 nucleotide sequence: TGTGCCAGCAGCTCCCCCCCCGCCGAGCAGTACTTC.

This sequence joins TRBV9 and TRBJ1-2; D perhaps matches TRBD1 (5 bases). Looked up from germline, CDR1 is SGDLS and CDR2 is YYNGEE. With 3 bases removed from V and 6 bases from J, the gap between germline ends came to 15 bases. This CDR3 region has 14 residues. The CDR3 loop is CASSARGGGNGYTF. The DNA of the CDR3 is TGTGCCAGCAGCGCCCGTGGGGGAGGCAATGGCTACACCTTC. The variable domain in full, with the rest retrieved from reference TRBV9 and TRBJ1-2, is DSGVTQTPKHLITATGQRVTLRCSPRSGDLSVYWYQQSLDQGLQFLIQYYNGEERAKGNILERFSAQQFPDLHSELNLSSLELGDSALYFCASSARGGGNGYTFGSGTRLTVV.

CDR3 amino acids: CASSQGPRGTTEAFF. In DNA, the CDR3 is TGCGCCAGCAGCCAAGGACCAAGGGGGACGACTGAAGCTTTCTTT. The V gene is TRBV4-1, the J gene TRBJ1-1; a weak D match, TRBD1 (6 bases). The CDR3 sequence is 15 residues long. V was clipped by 1 base and J by 5 bases, with 14 bases between them. Germline V lookup: CDR1 MGHRA, CDR2 YSYEKL.

CDR3 sequence reads: CASSQGGVDTEAFF. DNA for the CDR3: TGTGCCAGCAGCCAAGGAGGGGTGGACACTGAAGCTTTCTTT. The V gene is TRBV4-2, the J gene TRBJ1-1, with D maybe TRBD1 (5 bases). This CDR3 spans 14 amino acids. Looked up from germline, CDR1 is LGHNA and CDR2 is YNFKEQ. V shed 1 base and J shed 3 bases, with 9 bases lying between them.

The rearrangement links TRBV9 to TRBJ1-3; D not resolved. The length of the CDR3 is 16 residues. Germline CDR1 reads SGDLS; CDR2 reads YYNGEE. The V gene lost 0 bases and the J gene lost 0 bases, with 10 bases spanning the gap. In DNA form, the CDR3 reads TGTGCCAGCAGCGTAGGTCTCTCGAGCTCTGGAAACACCATATATTTT. Its translation: CASSVGLSSSGNTIYF.

The CDR3 spells CASSVVAGSSYNEQFF. In DNA, the CDR3 is TGTGCCAGCAGCGTAGTCGCGGGGAGCTCCTACAATGAGCAGTTCTTC. V gene TRBV9 combines with J gene TRBJ2-1; the D gene is possibly TRBD2 (6 bases). The CDR3 consists of 16 residues. Trimming took 0 bases from V and 0 from J, leaving 10 bases between them. Germline V gene data show CDR1 as SGDLS and CDR2 as YYNGEE.

The chain has TRBV5-1 and TRBJ1-4, with 7 bases fitting TRBD1. CDR3 length equals 14 residues. Trimming removed 4 bases from V and 4 bases from J; junction bases left unmatched: 4. Germline CDR1 is SGHRS and CDR2 is YFSETQ. CDR3 in amino acids: CASSPGGYNEKLFF. CDR3 sequence (DNA): TGCGCCAGCAGCCCAGGGGGTTATAATGAAAAACTGTTTTTT.

This CDR3 is CASSLAGGANNEQFF. The CDR3 DNA reads as TGTGCCAGCAGCTTAGCTGGCGGAGCAAACAATGAGCAGTTCTTC. The V call is TRBV7-2, the J call TRBJ2-1; no definite D call. Trimming left V 0 bases short and J 5 bases short, with 11 bases between. The germline V gene encodes CDR1 SGHTA and CDR2 FQGNSA. This CDR3 is built from 15 residues.

The chain links TRBV28 to TRBJ1-1; D may be TRBD1 (5 bases). V lost 2 bases to trimming and J lost 5 bases, with 9 bases between them. Germline V gene lookup returns CDR1 MDHEN and CDR2 SYDVKM. The CDR3 sequence is 13 residues long. This CDR3 reads CASSLEGVTEAFF. The CDR3 DNA reads as TGTGCCAGCAGTTTAGAAGGGGTGACTGAAGCTTTCTTT. Combining the CDR3 with reference TRBV28 and TRBJ1-1 gives the whole variable domain DVKVTQSSRYLVKRTGEKVFLECVQDMDHENMFWYRQDPGLGLRLIYFSYDVKMKEKGDIPEGYSVSREKKERFSLILESASTNQTSMYLCASSLEGVTEAFFGQGTRLTVV.

This clone was recorded once. The rearrangement joins TRBV2 to TRBJ1-2, with D tentatively TRBD1 (5 bases). Germline CDR1 reads SNHLY; CDR2 reads FYNNEI. The ends were cut back, 7 bases at V and 0 bases at J, with 18 bases in the middle. The CDR3 spans 16 residues. The CDR3 is CASTTQGPRSNYGYTF. CDR3 nucleotide sequence: TGTGCCAGCACTACGCAGGGACCCCGGTCTAACTATGGCTACACCTTC.

J is TRBJ1-5 and V is TRBV6-1; 10 bases fit TRBD1. CDR1 and CDR2 from the germline V gene are MNHNS and SASEGT. V shed 5 bases, J shed 6 bases, and the junction held 4 bases outside the gene matches. This CDR3 has 14 residues. The CDR3 sequence: CASSMTGGGQPQHF. CDR3 DNA: TGTGCCAGCAGTATGACAGGGGGCGGTCAGCCCCAGCATTTT.

This chain links TRBV6-5 with TRBJ1-2; unclear D gene. CDR1 and CDR2 from the germline V gene are MNHEY and SVGAGI. The CDR3 length is 14 residues. V was clipped by 6 bases and J by 4 bases, with 15 bases between them. The CDR3 sequence is CASRPLGEPYGYTF. The CDR3 nucleotides are TGTGCCAGCAGGCCGCTGGGTGAGCCCTATGGCTACACCTTC.

This clone was found a few times. The rearrangement joins TRBV7-8 to TRBJ1-5; D is unclear. Per germline, CDR1 SGHVS and CDR2 FQNEAQ. V gave up 5 bases and J gave up 2 bases, with 10 bases separating them. The CDR3 is 14 amino acids. CDR3 nucleotides: TGTGCCAGCAGCCCCTACCCGGGCAATCAGCCCCAGCATTTT. Translated: CASSPYPGNQPQHF. Full variable domain (missing parts from reference TRBV7-8 and TRBJ1-5): GAGVSQSPRYKVAKRGQDVALRCDPISGHVSLFWYQQALGQGPEFLTYFQNEAQLDKSGLPSDRFFAERPEGSVSTLKIQRTQQEDSAVYLCASSPYPGNQPQHFGDGTRLSIL.